This T cell receptor beta chain emerged from a study of blood T cell repertoires in COVID-19 (dated by TCRdb to 2020 to 2022). Looking at the study overall: Samples covering the acute and convalescent phases of COVID-19 were provided by collaborators in the United States, Italy and Spain. The material from the prospective study consisted of cDNA or gDNA derived from T cells, B-cell-depleted T cells, or PBMCs. Deeply sampled blood TCRbeta repertoires from subjects exposed to, actively infected with, or recovered from COVID-19 were included in the dataset. The repertoires were released in a freely available public database meant as a resource for research on the immune response to SARS-CoV-2. The samples were drawn from the first 160 participants of the ongoing ImmuneRACE study and from over 950 subjects provided by 6 global collaborators. The sample metadata nearly always contained a de-identified subject ID, COVID-19 status, age in years and sex. HLA class I and class II types, where available, came from metadata supplied by the sample provider rather than from assay-based typing.

The immunoSEQ Assay, a bias-controlled multiplex PCR, was used to amplify TCRbeta CDR3 regions from genomic DNA. The authors' analysis ran thus. Within the assay, amplification of reference gene primers was used to estimate how many nucleated cells each sample contained. To quantify the absolute abundance of each unique TCRbeta CDR3 rearrangement, sequence reads were collapsed and filtered. Productive Simpson clonality was computed per sample as the square root of Simpson's diversity index over productive rearrangements. Entries here come from immuneACCESS through TCRdb and include only in-frame sequences with V and J called. Some clones fail to appear in such tables; in the studies checked, an unresolved V gene covers under half of the shortfall, and the cause of the remainder is unknown. D and trimming were read from the DNA, whereas the V and J calls and clone size are those reported in that table. The sample includes roughly 35,000 clones, with around nine tenths observed a single time. Approximately 20% of the sample is taken by the ten largest.

Points on this clone: Its antigen remains unidentified. Within one base of it there is no much larger clone, and no base qualities were kept.

There are 15 amino acids in the CDR3, from cysteine to phenylalanine inclusive. Here the CDR3 DNA is all that survives: 45 bases in frame from base 1. Trimming costs V 4 bases and J 4 bases, and their ends lie 17 bases apart. Based on the germline V gene (reference sequence), the CDR1 and CDR2 sequences are SGHNT and YYREEE. Results the study describes overall, beyond this receptor: Clinical and demographic metadata were provided uncurated, with the amount varying by source and participant.

The collaborating institutions used their own protocols to collect whole blood in K2EDTA tubes. For TCRbeta analysis, collaborator samples were shipped as frozen whole blood, as isolated PBMCs, or as DNA extracted from either sample type. This TCR was recovered from a man aged 70-80 years with acute or convalescent COVID-19. Rearrangement joined TRBV5-4 to TRBJ1-2, with the D segment identity uncertain. The sequenced sample was peripheral blood. The CDR3 has the sequence CASSLPLADTYGYTF. The sequenced DNA: TGTGCCAGCAGCCTTCCTCTAGCGGATACCTATGGCTACACCTTC. With the rest looked up from the reference TRBV5-4 and TRBJ1-2 genes rather than sequenced, the full variable domain is ETGVTQSPTHLIKTRGQQVTLRCSSQSGHNTVSWYQQALGQGPQFIFQYYREEENGRGNFPPRFSGLQFPNYSSELNVNALELDDSALYLCASSLPLADTYGYTFGSGTRLTVV.